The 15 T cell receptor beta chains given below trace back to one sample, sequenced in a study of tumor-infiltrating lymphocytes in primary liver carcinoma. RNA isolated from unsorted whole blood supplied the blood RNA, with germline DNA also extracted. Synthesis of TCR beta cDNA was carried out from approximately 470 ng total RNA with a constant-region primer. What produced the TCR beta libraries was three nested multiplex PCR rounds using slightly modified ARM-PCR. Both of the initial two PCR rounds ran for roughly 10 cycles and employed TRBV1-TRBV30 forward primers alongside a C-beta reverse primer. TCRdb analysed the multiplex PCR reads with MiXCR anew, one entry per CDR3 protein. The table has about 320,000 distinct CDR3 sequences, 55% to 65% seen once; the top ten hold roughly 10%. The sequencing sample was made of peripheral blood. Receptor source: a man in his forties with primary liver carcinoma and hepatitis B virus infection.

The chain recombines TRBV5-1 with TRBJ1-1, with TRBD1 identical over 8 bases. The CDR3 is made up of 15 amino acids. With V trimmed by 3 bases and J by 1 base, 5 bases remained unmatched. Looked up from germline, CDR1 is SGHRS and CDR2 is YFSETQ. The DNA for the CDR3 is TGCGCCAGCAGCTCCGGACAGGGTGGGAACACTGAAGCTTTCTTT. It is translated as CASSSGQGGNTEAFF.

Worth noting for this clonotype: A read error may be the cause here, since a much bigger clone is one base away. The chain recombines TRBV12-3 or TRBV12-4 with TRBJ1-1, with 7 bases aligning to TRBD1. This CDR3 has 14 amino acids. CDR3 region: CASSSGQRNTKAFF. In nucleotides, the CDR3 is TGTGCCAGCAGTTCGGGACAGCGAAACACTAAAGCTTTCTTT.

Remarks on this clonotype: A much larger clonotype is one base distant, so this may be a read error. Written as DNA, the CDR3 is TGTGCCATCAGTGAACAGAAAGGCAATCAGCCCCAGTATTTT. Amino acid sequence: CAISEQKGNQPQYF. The chain couples TRBV10-3 to TRBJ1-5; D ambiguous. The end of the DNA aligns better with TRBJ2-3, so the J call may be wrong. The CDR3 runs to 14 residues. Germline CDR1 ENHRY, CDR2 SYGVKD.

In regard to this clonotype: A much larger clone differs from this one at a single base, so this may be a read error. CDR3 DNA: TGCGGCGTCGGGGCCCCAGGGAAAGAGACCCAGTACTTC. Translation: CGVGAPGKETQYF. The chain combines TRBV29-1 with TRBJ2-5; D could derive from TRBD1 or TRBD2 (5 bases each). The germline gives CDR1 SQVTM, CDR2 ANQGSEA. The CDR3 contains 13 residues. Supplemented by reference TRBV29-1 and TRBJ2-5, the full variable domain reads SAVISQKPSRDICQRGTSLTIQCQVDSQVTMMFWYRQQPGQSLTLIATANQGSEATYESGFVIDKFPISRPNLTFSTLTVSNMSPEDSSIYLCGVGAPGKETQYFGPGTRLLVL.

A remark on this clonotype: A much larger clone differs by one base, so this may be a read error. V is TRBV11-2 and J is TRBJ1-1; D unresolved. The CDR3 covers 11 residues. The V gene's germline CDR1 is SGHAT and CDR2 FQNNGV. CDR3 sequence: CPSSLETEAFF. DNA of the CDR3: TGTCCCAGCAGCTTAGAGACTGAAGCTTTCTTT.

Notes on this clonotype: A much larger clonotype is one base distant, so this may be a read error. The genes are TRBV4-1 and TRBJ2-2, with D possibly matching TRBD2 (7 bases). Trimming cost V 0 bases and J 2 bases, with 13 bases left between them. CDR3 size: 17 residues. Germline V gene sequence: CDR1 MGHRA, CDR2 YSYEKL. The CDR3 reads CASSQDPGGHNTGELFF. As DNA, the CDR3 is TGCGCCAGCAGCCAAGACCCCGGGGGGCACAACACCGGGGAGCTGTTTTTT.

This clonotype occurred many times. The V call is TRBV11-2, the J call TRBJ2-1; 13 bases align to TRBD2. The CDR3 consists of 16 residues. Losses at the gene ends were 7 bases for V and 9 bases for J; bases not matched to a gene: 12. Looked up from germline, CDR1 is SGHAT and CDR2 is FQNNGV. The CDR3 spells CASIPEVGLAGSEQFF. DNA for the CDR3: TGTGCCAGCATCCCAGAGGTGGGACTAGCGGGAAGTGAGCAGTTCTTC.

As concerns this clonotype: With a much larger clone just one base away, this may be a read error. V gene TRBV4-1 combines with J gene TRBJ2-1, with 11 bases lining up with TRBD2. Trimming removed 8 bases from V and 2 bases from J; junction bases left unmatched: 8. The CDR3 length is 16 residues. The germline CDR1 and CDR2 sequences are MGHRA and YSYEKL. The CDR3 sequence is CASGAIAGGPYNEQFF. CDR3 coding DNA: TGCGCCAGCGGCGCGATAGCGGGAGGGCCCTACAATGAGCAGTTCTTC.

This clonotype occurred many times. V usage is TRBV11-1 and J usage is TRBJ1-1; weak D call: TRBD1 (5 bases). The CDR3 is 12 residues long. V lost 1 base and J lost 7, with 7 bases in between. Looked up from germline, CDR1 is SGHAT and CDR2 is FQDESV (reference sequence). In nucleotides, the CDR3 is TGTGCCAGCAGCTTAGAGGGGTTTGAAGCTTTCTTT. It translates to CASSLEGFEAFF. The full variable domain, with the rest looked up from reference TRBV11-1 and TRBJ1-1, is EAEVAQSPRYKITEKSQAVAFWCDPISGHATLYWYRQILGQGPELLVQFQDESVVDDSQLPKDRFSAERLKGVDSTLKIQPAELGDSAMYLCASSLEGFEAFFGQGTRLTVV.

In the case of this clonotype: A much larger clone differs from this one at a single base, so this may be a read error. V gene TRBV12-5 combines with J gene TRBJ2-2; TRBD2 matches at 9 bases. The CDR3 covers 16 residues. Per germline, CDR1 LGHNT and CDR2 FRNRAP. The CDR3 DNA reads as TGTTCCGCGGAGGCTGTGGCGGGAGGGCGCAGCGGGGAGCTGTTTTTT. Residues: CSAEAVAGGRSGELFF.

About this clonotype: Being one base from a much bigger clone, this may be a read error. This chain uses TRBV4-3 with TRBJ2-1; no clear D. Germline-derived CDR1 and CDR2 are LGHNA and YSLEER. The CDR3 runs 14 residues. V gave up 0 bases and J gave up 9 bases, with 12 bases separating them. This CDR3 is CASSQDGMVSEQFF. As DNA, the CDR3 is TGCGCCAGCAGCCAAGATGGCATGGTCAGTGAGCAGTTCTTC.

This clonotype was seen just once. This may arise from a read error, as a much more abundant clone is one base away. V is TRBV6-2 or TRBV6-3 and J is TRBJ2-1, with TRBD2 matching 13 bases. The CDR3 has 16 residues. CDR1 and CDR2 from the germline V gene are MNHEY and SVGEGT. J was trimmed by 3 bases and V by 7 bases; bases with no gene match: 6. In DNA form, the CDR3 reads TGTGCCAGCACCAGGACTAGCGGGAGTGTCTACAATGAGCAGTTCTTC. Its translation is CASTRTSGSVYNEQFF.

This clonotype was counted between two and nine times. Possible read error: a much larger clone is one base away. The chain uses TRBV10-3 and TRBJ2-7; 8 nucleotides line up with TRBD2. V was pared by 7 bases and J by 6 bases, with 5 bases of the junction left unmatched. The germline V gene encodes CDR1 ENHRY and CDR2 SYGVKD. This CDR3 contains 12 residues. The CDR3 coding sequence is TGTGCCATCAACTCGGGAGGGGCCGAGCAGTACTTC. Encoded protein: CAINSGGAEQYF.

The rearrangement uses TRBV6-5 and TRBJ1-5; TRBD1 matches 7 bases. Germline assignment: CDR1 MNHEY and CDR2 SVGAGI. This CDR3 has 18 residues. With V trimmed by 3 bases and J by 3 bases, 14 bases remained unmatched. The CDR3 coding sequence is TGTGCCAGCAGTTATACCAACCCCGGGACAGCTCACAATCAGCCCCAGCATTTT. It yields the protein CASSYTNPGTAHNQPQHF.

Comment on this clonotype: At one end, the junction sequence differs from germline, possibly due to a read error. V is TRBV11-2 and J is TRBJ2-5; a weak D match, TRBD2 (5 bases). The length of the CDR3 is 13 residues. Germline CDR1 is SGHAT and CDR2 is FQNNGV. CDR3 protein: CANSDAGEETQYF. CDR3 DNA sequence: TGTGCCAACAGCGATGCGGGCGAAGAGACCCAGTACTTC.